These 31 T cell receptor beta chains share one sample of origin, sequenced in a study of blood T cell repertoires in COVID-19. Assay used: immunoSEQ multiplex PCR; TCRdb lists only in-frame clones, some missing. The sample has some 290,000 clones, roughly 87% seen once. Sequenced input: peripheral blood. The receptors derive from a woman aged 50 to 65 who had recovered from COVID-19.

The V call is TRBV19, the J call TRBJ1-6; 7 bases fit TRBD1. This CDR3 contains 15 residues. V dropped 0 bases and J dropped 9; count of bases not matched to a gene: 5. CDR1 is LNHDA, CDR2 SQIVND, per germline (reference sequence). As DNA, the CDR3 is TGTGCCAGTAGTATAGACGGGACAGAAAGTTCACCCCTCCACTTT. Translating it yields CASSIDGTESSPLHF.

This rearrangement joins TRBV19 to TRBJ1-6; D gene unclear. Trimming cost V 5 bases and J 7 bases, with 12 bases left between them. CDR3 length: 14 residues. Germline lookup yields CDR1 LNHDA and CDR2 SQIVND (reference sequence). The DNA for the CDR3 is TGTGCCAGTAGTCGGCAGGCCTCAAATTCACCCCTCCACTTT. Translating gives CASSRQASNSPLHF.

J is TRBJ1-1 and V is TRBV27; D possibly corresponds to TRBD1 (5 bases). The CDR3 sequence is 14 residues long. V was shortened by 7 bases and J by 0 bases, with 12 bases between the two germline ends. The germline CDR1 and CDR2 sequences are MNHEY and SMNVEV (reference sequence). The CDR3 nucleotides read TGTGCCAGCAAATGCCAGGGAATGAACACTGAAGCTTTCTTT. Its protein is CASKCQGMNTEAFF.

The chain couples TRBV9 to TRBJ1-2; D not resolved. Trimming left V 4 bases short and J 5 bases short, with 9 bases between. The CDR3 totals 12 residues. From germline, CDR1 is SGDLS and CDR2 YYNGEE. CDR3 region: CASSSREYGYTF. CDR3 coding DNA: TGTGCCAGCAGCTCGAGGGAGTATGGCTACACCTTC.

V is TRBV7-3 and J is TRBJ2-2; 7 nucleotides agree with TRBD1. The CDR3 runs to 17 residues. V was clipped by 0 bases and J by 3 bases; unmatched bases: 7. CDR1 and CDR2 (germline): SGHTA, FQGTGA. Written as DNA, the CDR3 is TGTGCCAGCAGCTTAACCCGGGACAGAATTTACACCGGGGAGCTGTTTTTT. It translates to CASSLTRDRIYTGELFF.

The chain recombines TRBV10-3 with TRBJ1-2; no clear D gene. This CDR3 spans 13 amino acids. CDR1 and CDR2 from the germline V gene are ENHRY and SYGVKD. With 4 bases removed from V and 0 bases from J, the gap between germline ends came to 6 bases. CDR3 sequence: CAISAAANYGYTF. Here the CDR3 DNA reads TGTGCCATCAGTGCCGCAGCTAACTATGGCTACACCTTC.

The table lists this clone with a few counts. The chain is built from TRBV9 and TRBJ2-1; 9 bases are a match to TRBD1. Germline V CDR1 and CDR2: SGDLS, YYNGEE. Trimming at V came to 4 bases and at J to 7 bases, leaving 12 bases not matched to a gene. This CDR3 contains 16 residues. As DNA, the CDR3 is TGTGCCAGCAGCATCTCGGGACAGGGTGGAGGGAATGAGCAGTTCTTC. It specifies CASSISGQGGGNEQFF. Drawing the rest from reference TRBV9 and TRBJ2-1, the complete variable domain is DSGVTQTPKHLITATGQRVTLRCSPRSGDLSVYWYQQSLDQGLQFLIQYYNGEERAKGNILERFSAQQFPDLHSELNLSSLELGDSALYFCASSISGQGGGNEQFFGPGTRLTVL.

The CDR3 region has the DNA TGTGCCAGCAGCCAAGACCTCGGGACAGGAACCTACGAGCAGTACTTC. It encodes CASSQDLGTGTYEQYF. The rearrangement links TRBV3-1 (or the pseudogene TRBV3-2) to TRBJ2-7; 8 bases align to TRBD1. With V trimmed by 0 bases and J by 2 bases, 6 bases remained unmatched. The CDR3 is 16 amino acids. Germline CDR1 reads LGHDT; CDR2 reads YNNKEL (reference sequence).

J is TRBJ1-1 and V is TRBV15; TRBD1 is a possible D gene (5 bases). The V gene's germline CDR1 is LNHNV and CDR2 YYDKDF (reference sequence). V was cut by 11 bases and J by 1 base, with 17 bases left in between. There are 14 residues in the CDR3. This chain's CDR3 is CAVSLLTANTEAFF. As DNA, the CDR3 is TGTGCCGTCTCTCTGCTGACAGCGAACACTGAAGCTTTCTTT.

This clone was observed a single time. The J gene is TRBJ2-3, the V gene TRBV5-1, with 8 bases lining up with TRBD2. This CDR3 spans 18 amino acids. Germline V gene data show CDR1 as SGHRS and CDR2 as YFSETQ. The J segment lost 2 bases and the V segment lost 6 bases, leaving 17 bases of the junction unmatched. The CDR3 DNA sequence: TGCGCCAGCAACCCCACCGGGACTAGGGGCGGTATCACAGATACGCAGTATTTT. Protein product: CASNPTGTRGGITDTQYF.

This chain links TRBV5-1 with TRBJ2-5; TRBD2 agrees at 7 bases. Germline CDR1 and CDR2: SGHRS and YFSETQ. This CDR3 contains 17 residues. Trimming at V came to 1 base and at J to 5 bases, leaving 14 bases not matched to a gene. As DNA, the CDR3 is TGCGCCAGCAGCTTGCTATCGGGACGGGGACTAAGGGAGACCCAGTACTTC. Its protein product is CASSLLSGRGLRETQYF.

The rearrangement uses TRBV7-3 and TRBJ2-3; TRBD2 matches 12 bases. The CDR3 has 18 residues. Germline trimming cut 0 bases from V and 5 bases from J; bases unmatched to any gene: 9. Germline V gene lookup returns CDR1 SGHTA and CDR2 FQGTGA. The CDR3 DNA is TGTGCCAGCAGCTTAACCCCCCGACTAGCGGGAGCAATAGATACGCAGTATTTT. Translated, it gives CASSLTPRLAGAIDTQYF. The full variable domain, its missing parts supplied by reference TRBV7-3 and TRBJ2-3, is GAGVSQTPSNKVTEKGKYVELRCDPISGHTALYWYRQSLGQGPEFLIYFQGTGAADDSGLPNDRFFAVRPEGSVSTLKIQRTERGDSAVYLCASSLTPRLAGAIDTQYFGPGTRLTVL.

V and J are TRBV30 and TRBJ2-2; 9 positions agree with TRBD2. The germline CDR1 and CDR2 sequences are GTSNPN and SVGIG (reference sequence). This CDR3 contains 20 residues. V shed 5 bases and J 7 bases; nucleotides not matched to a gene: 26. The CDR3 is CAWRRGVLAGRRGEIGELFF. CDR3 nucleotides: TGTGCCTGGCGTCGAGGGGTCCTAGCGGGGCGCCGGGGGGAAATCGGGGAGCTGTTTTTT.

The chain joins TRBV19 to TRBJ1-1, with 7 bases that match TRBD1. In germline, CDR1 is LNHDA, CDR2 SQIVND (reference sequence). With V trimmed by 2 bases and J by 0 bases, 9 bases remained unmatched. This CDR3 is built from 17 residues. The CDR3 region is CASSIIGGGPMNTEAFF. The CDR3 coding sequence is TGTGCCAGTAGTATAATAGGAGGGGGCCCCATGAACACTGAAGCTTTCTTT.

This clone came up a few times. V gene TRBV4-2 combines with J gene TRBJ2-7; possibly TRBD2 for D (7 bases). V lost 4 bases and J lost 3, with 13 bases in between. The CDR3 extends over 14 amino acids. From germline, CDR1 is LGHNA and CDR2 YNFKEQ. The CDR3 region is CASSRPGGDYEQYF. CDR3 bases: TGTGCCAGCAGCCGCCCGGGGGGCGACTACGAGCAGTACTTC.

The chain is built from TRBV18 and TRBJ1-6; a weak D match, TRBD1 (5 bases). Trimming pared 5 bases from V and 3 bases from J, leaving 14 bases between. CDR3 size: 16 residues. The germline V gene encodes CDR1 KGHSH and CDR2 LQKENI. The CDR3 coding sequence is TGTGCCAGCTCATTTAGAAGGGACTTCTATAATTCACCCCTCCACTTT. Encoded protein: CASSFRRDFYNSPLHF.

This clone was counted between two and nine times. This rearrangement joins TRBV6-2 or TRBV6-3 to TRBJ2-1, with a tentative D call TRBD2 (5 bases). Trimming took 0 bases from V and 8 from J, leaving 23 bases between them. Looked up from germline, CDR1 is MNHEY and CDR2 is SVGEGT. This CDR3 is built from 18 residues. Here the CDR3 DNA reads TGTGCCAGCAGTTACTCTCAGCGAGGGCTAGCTGATATACATGAGCAGTTCTTC. This encodes CASSYSQRGLADIHEQFF.

V is TRBV2 and J is TRBJ1-4; D gene unclear. The CDR3 runs to 14 residues. Trimming cost V 1 base and J 4 bases, with 7 bases left between them. Germline V gene lookup returns CDR1 SNHLY and CDR2 FYNNEI. CDR3 amino acids: CASSEGRNNEKLFF. As DNA, the CDR3 is TGTGCCAGCAGTGAAGGCAGAAATAATGAAAAACTGTTTTTT.

The rearrangement uses TRBV9 and TRBJ1-1, with 8 bases aligning to TRBD1. CDR3 length: 14 amino acids. Germline V gene sequence: CDR1 SGDLS, CDR2 YYNGEE. V lost 4 bases and J lost 1; bases outside the gene matches: 3. The CDR3 protein is CASSRDRQNTEAFF. As DNA, the CDR3 is TGTGCCAGCAGCCGGGACAGGCAGAACACTGAAGCTTTCTTT.

V gene TRBV9 combines with J gene TRBJ2-5, with a tentative D call TRBD2 (7 bases). The CDR3 loop spans 14 amino acids. The V and J ends lost 0 bases and 7 bases respectively, with 13 bases between them. The germline V gene has CDR1 SGDLS and CDR2 YYNGEE. The DNA of the CDR3 is TGTGCCAGCAGCGTAGACCTAGGGGGGGGGACCCAGTACTTC. This encodes CASSVDLGGGTQYF.

The gene calls are TRBV6-5 and TRBJ1-1; 7 positions match TRBD1. Germline values: CDR1 MNHEY, CDR2 SVGAGI. After removal of 6 bases from V and 1 base from J, the junction contained 5 bases not matched to a gene. The CDR3 contains 14 residues. Here the CDR3 DNA reads TGTGCCAGCAGCCTGGACAGGAGGAACACTGAAGCTTTCTTT. Translating gives CASSLDRRNTEAFF.

The chain employs TRBV6-5 and TRBJ2-7, with TRBD1 matching 9 bases. The CDR3 consists of 14 residues. V was clipped by 2 bases and J by 7 bases; unmatched bases: 6. Germline V gene data show CDR1 as MNHEY and CDR2 as SVGAGI. CDR3: CASSYTQGAEEQYF. In DNA form, the CDR3 reads TGTGCCAGCAGTTACACACAGGGGGCCGAGGAGCAGTACTTC.

CDR3 in DNA: TGTGCCATCCGGGGACAGTTGGATTCACCCCTCCACTTT. This sequence encodes CAIRGQLDSPLHF. The rearrangement uses TRBV10-3 and TRBJ1-6; 7 bases agree with TRBD1. With V trimmed by 8 bases and J by 8 bases, 6 bases remained unmatched. The V gene's germline CDR1 is ENHRY and CDR2 SYGVKD. There are 13 residues in the CDR3.

This clone was seen at least ten times. V usage is TRBV7-2 and J usage is TRBJ2-1; 8 bases agree with TRBD2. Germline CDR1 SGHTA, CDR2 FQGNSA. The junction had 9 bases not matched to a gene; V was cut back by 5 bases and J by 6 bases. The CDR3 loop spans 15 amino acids. CDR3 protein: CASSDGGAGVNEQFF. CDR3 DNA: TGTGCCAGCAGCGACGGGGGGGCCGGGGTCAATGAGCAGTTCTTC.

The chain is built from TRBV7-2 and TRBJ2-1; possibly TRBD2 for D (5 bases). The CDR3 extends over 15 amino acids. V was trimmed by 3 bases and J by 5 bases, leaving 14 bases between them. The germline V gene has CDR1 SGHTA and CDR2 FQGNSA. The CDR3: CASSFRGWGDNEQFF. CDR3 sequence (DNA): TGTGCCAGCAGCTTCCGAGGGTGGGGAGACAATGAGCAGTTCTTC.

The CDR3 spells CAWSQLDRAEGNTIYF. CDR3 sequence (DNA): TGTGCCTGGAGCCAATTGGACAGGGCGGAAGGAAACACCATATATTTT. V and J are TRBV30 and TRBJ1-3; TRBD1 matches at 8 bases. This CDR3 contains 16 residues. V lost 3 bases and J lost 4; bases outside the gene matches: 11. Per germline, CDR1 GTSNPN and CDR2 SVGIG (reference sequence).

This CDR3 is CASSLDLRYEQFF. CDR3 nucleotides: TGTGCCAGCAGCCTAGACCTCAGATATGAGCAGTTCTTC. The chain is built from TRBV9 and TRBJ2-1; D not resolved. V was pared by 4 bases and J by 8 bases, with 13 bases between. This CDR3 region has 13 residues. CDR1 and CDR2 from the germline V gene are SGDLS and YYNGEE.

The chain couples TRBV7-9 to TRBJ2-1; TRBD2 matches at 15 bases. Looked up from germline, CDR1 is SEHNR and CDR2 is FQNEAQ (reference sequence). This CDR3 spans 17 amino acids. Losses at the gene ends were 5 bases for V and 8 bases for J; bases not matched to a gene: 10. The CDR3 sequence is CASSRRTSGRVKDEQFF. In DNA form, the CDR3 reads TGTGCCAGCAGCCGGAGGACTAGCGGGAGGGTTAAGGATGAGCAGTTCTTC. Full variable domain (rest looked up from reference TRBV7-9 and TRBJ2-1): DTGVSQNPRHKITKRGQNVTFRCDPISEHNRLYWYRQTLGQGPEFLTYFQNEAQLEKSRLLSDRFSAERPKGSFSTLEIQRTEQGDSAMYLCASSRRTSGRVKDEQFFGPGTRLTVL.

V and J are TRBV7-8 and TRBJ2-5; TRBD2 aligns across 8 bases. Looked up from germline, CDR1 is SGHVS and CDR2 is FQNEAQ. Trimming at V came to 7 bases and at J to 5 bases, leaving 12 bases not matched to a gene. This CDR3 is 15 amino acids long. CDR3 amino acids: CASTHDGRAPETQYF. The CDR3 DNA follows: TGTGCCAGCACCCACGACGGGAGGGCCCCCGAGACCCAGTACTTC.

The chain links TRBV30 to TRBJ2-4, with 7 bases matching TRBD2. The CDR3 covers 15 residues. With V trimmed by 1 base and J by 2 bases, 5 bases remained unmatched. Germline V lookup: CDR1 GTSNPN, CDR2 SVGIG (reference sequence). The CDR3 nucleotides are TGTGCCTGGAGTGGGACTAGGGCAACCAAAAACATTCAGTACTTC. It specifies CAWSGTRATKNIQYF.

J is TRBJ2-5 and V is TRBV27; 9 bases align to TRBD2. V shed 2 bases and J 2 bases; nucleotides not matched to a gene: 6. Looked up from germline, CDR1 is MNHEY and CDR2 is SMNVEV (reference sequence). The CDR3 runs 16 residues. CDR3 DNA: TGTGCCAGCAGTTTACTAGCGGGGTTACCGCAAGAGACCCAGTACTTC. Residues: CASSLLAGLPQETQYF.